This TCR beta chain was captured in a study of blood T cells in healthy people across ages. Study observations and caveats: Unsorted PBMCs ruled out conclusive naive versus antigen-experienced comparison.

Remarks on this clonotype: Its antigen is not identified.

Donors gave around 10 milliliters of peripheral blood apiece. A second PCR, run for about 7 to 11 cycles, used a sample-barcoded 5' primer plus a J-beta primer mix. TCRdb re-analysed the 5' RACE reads in MiXCR, keeping a single row per CDR3 protein. This table has about 640,000 distinct CDR3 sequences, around 54% appearing once. Input material: blood. The receptor's source is a man in his fifties or sixties in good health.

This chain's CDR3 is CASGRSANYGYTF. Written as DNA, the CDR3 is TGTGCCAGCGGGCGGAGCGCTAACTATGGCTACACCTTC. The chain recombines TRBV12-3 or TRBV12-4 with TRBJ1-2; D not certain. This CDR3 is built from 13 residues. V was clipped by 8 bases and J by 0 bases, with 10 bases between them.